This T cell receptor (beta chain) was found in a study of blood T cell repertoires in COVID-19. The wider study: Acute and convalescent COVID-19 samples came from the United States, Italy and Spain. The analysed material was cDNA or gDNA that came from T cells, B-cell-depleted T cells, or PBMCs.

Authors' analysis steps: Researchers report that nucleated cell counts were estimated from reference gene primer amplification. The method was immunoSEQ multiplex PCR; TCRdb's version includes in-frame clones alone and lacks a portion of them. The V and J calls and clone size come from that table; D and trimming were worked out from the DNA. Among approximately 68,000 clones listed, 87% were seen once. Germline V gene lookup returns CDR1 SGDLS and CDR2 YYNGEE. This CDR3 contains 16 residues. The V segment lost 3 bases and the J segment 4 bases; nucleotides outside the gene matches: 6. The genes are TRBV9 and TRBJ2-2; the match to TRBD2 covers 10 bases. This sequence originates from a man in his fifties or sixties with active COVID-19. The source material was peripheral blood. The CDR3 nucleotides read TGTGCCAGCAGCGCCAGCGGGGGGGCTTTCACCGGGGAGCTGTTTTTT. This codes for CASSASGGAFTGELFF.